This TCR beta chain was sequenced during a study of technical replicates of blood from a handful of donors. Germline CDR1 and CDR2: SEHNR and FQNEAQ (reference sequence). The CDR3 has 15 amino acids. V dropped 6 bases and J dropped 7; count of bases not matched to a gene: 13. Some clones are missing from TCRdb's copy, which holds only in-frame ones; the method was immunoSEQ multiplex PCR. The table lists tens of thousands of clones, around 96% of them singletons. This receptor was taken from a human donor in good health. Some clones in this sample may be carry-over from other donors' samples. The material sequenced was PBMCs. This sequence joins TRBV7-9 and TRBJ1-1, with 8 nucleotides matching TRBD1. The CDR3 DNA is TGTGCCAGCAGGGAGGGGACAGGCAGGATGGGTGAAGCTTTCTTT. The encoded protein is CASREGTGRMGEAFF. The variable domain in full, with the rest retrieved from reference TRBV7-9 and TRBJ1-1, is DTGVSQNPRHKITKRGQNVTFRCDPISEHNRLYWYRQTLGQGPEFLTYFQNEAQLEKSRLLSDRFSAERPKGSFSTLEIQRTEQGDSAMYLCASREGTGRMGEAFFGQGTRLTVV.